The 23 T cell receptor beta chains below were found in one sample sequenced in a study of shared clonotypes between healthy human individuals. Profiling relied on immunoSEQ multiplex PCR, and the TCRdb table lists in-frame clones only, not all of them. The sample lists under 1,100,000 clones; under 80% were seen once. Material for sequencing was memory CD4+ T cells sorted from blood. Subset in this sample: CD45RA-negative fraction. These receptor sequences come from a man aged 18 to 29 in good health.

The J gene is TRBJ2-7, the V gene TRBV7-8; maybe TRBD1 (5 bases). Germline values: CDR1 SGHVS, CDR2 FQNEAQ. The ends were cut back, 1 base at V and 0 bases at J, with 13 bases in the middle. The CDR3 consists of 16 residues. The CDR3 loop reads CASSLGQLLTSYEQYF. In nucleotides, the CDR3 is TGTGCCAGCAGCTTAGGACAGCTGCTAACCTCCTACGAGCAGTACTTC.

V is TRBV10-3 and J is TRBJ1-2; 7 bases line up with TRBD1. V lost 2 bases to trimming and J lost 3 bases; unmatched junction nucleotides: 0. The germline gives CDR1 ENHRY, CDR2 SYGVKD. The CDR3 contains 13 residues. In DNA, the CDR3 is TGTGCCATCAGTGAGGGGACAGACTATGGCTACACCTTC. The encoded protein is CAISEGTDYGYTF.

V usage is TRBV6-6 and J usage is TRBJ1-2; D call uncertain. CDR1 MNHNY and CDR2 SVGAGI come from the germline V gene (reference sequence). The V end lost 2 bases, the J end lost 1 base, and 5 bases lay between the germline ends. CDR3 length: 13 residues. Here the CDR3 reads CASSYDGNYGYTF. In nucleotides, the CDR3 is TGTGCCAGCAGTTACGACGGTAACTATGGCTACACCTTC.

This chain joins TRBV5-1 and TRBJ1-2, with 7 bases matching TRBD1. The CDR3 runs to 17 residues. Trimming removed 0 bases from V and 3 bases from J; junction bases left unmatched: 11. From germline, CDR1 is SGHRS and CDR2 YFSETQ. The CDR3 nucleotides are TGCGCCAGCAGCTTGGCAGGAGGGGGCGCCGGGGACTATGGCTACACCTTC. Protein product: CASSLAGGGAGDYGYTF.

The chain recombines TRBV4-1 with TRBJ2-7; D call uncertain. Trimming stripped 4 bases from V and 1 base from J, with 14 bases between. CDR1 and CDR2 from the germline V gene are MGHRA and YSYEKL. The CDR3 length is 15 residues. This chain's CDR3 is CASSLARTASYEQYF. The CDR3 DNA reads TGCGCCAGCAGCCTTGCCCGGACCGCGTCCTACGAGCAGTACTTC.

CDR3 residues: CASSLGNVANQPQHF. Written as DNA, the CDR3 is TGTGCCAGTAGTCTTGGGAACGTTGCTAATCAGCCCCAGCATTTT. This chain uses TRBV19 with TRBJ1-5; D is unresolved. Trimming removed 5 bases at V and 4 bases at J, with 15 bases between. The CDR3 covers 15 residues. Germline loops: CDR1 LNHDA, CDR2 SQIVND (reference sequence).

The gene calls are TRBV5-6 and TRBJ2-7; D is unclear. CDR3 length equals 12 residues. V was pared by 4 bases and J by 4 bases, with 9 bases between. In germline, CDR1 is SGHDT, CDR2 YYEEEE. CDR3 protein: CASSRTVYEQYF. The CDR3 coding sequence is TGTGCCAGCAGCAGGACGGTTTACGAGCAGTACTTC.

This sequence joins TRBV7-8 and TRBJ2-1, with D perhaps matching TRBD2 (7 bases). The CDR3 loop spans 16 amino acids. V lost 6 bases, J lost 3 bases, and 18 bases lay in between. Germline V gene lookup returns CDR1 SGHVS and CDR2 FQNEAQ. The chain's CDR3 is CASSPSLGGGYNEQFF. In nucleotides, the CDR3 is TGTGCCAGCAGTCCCTCGCTAGGGGGGGGCTACAATGAGCAGTTCTTC.

The J gene is TRBJ1-6, the V gene TRBV6-5; D not certain. V gave up 3 bases and J gave up 8 bases, with 17 bases separating them. CDR3 size: 16 residues. The germline CDR1 and CDR2 sequences are MNHEY and SVGAGI. The CDR3 loop is CASSYYPLGSHSPLHF. As DNA, the CDR3 is TGTGCCAGCAGTTATTACCCCCTGGGTTCTCATTCACCCCTCCACTTT.

V and J are TRBV11-2 and TRBJ1-3; D is uncertain. V lost 6 bases and J 4 bases, leaving 19 bases between the germline ends. The germline V gene has CDR1 SGHAT and CDR2 FQNNGV. The CDR3 extends over 16 amino acids. The CDR3 protein is CASSPLGSPRGNTIYF. The CDR3 DNA sequence: TGTGCCAGCAGTCCCCTTGGGTCCCCGAGGGGAAACACCATATATTTT.

The rearrangement links TRBV7-2 to TRBJ1-6, with TRBD1 matching 8 bases. With 3 bases clipped from V and 10 bases from J, the junction kept 11 bases outside the gene matches. The CDR3 is made up of 16 amino acids. CDR1 is SGHTA and CDR2 is FQGNSA in the germline V gene. The CDR3 bases are TGTGCCAGCAGCTTTGCGTCCGGGACAGGAGGATCACCCCTCCACTTT. Its translation: CASSFASGTGGSPLHF.

The J gene is TRBJ1-5, the V gene TRBV5-6; no clear D gene. V was cut by 0 bases and J by 6 bases, with 13 bases left in between. Per the germline V gene, CDR1 is SGHDT and CDR2 is YYEEEE. The CDR3 extends over 15 amino acids. DNA of the CDR3: TGTGCCAGCAGCTTGGTCACCCAACGGGGTCAGCCCCAGCATTTT. This translates into CASSLVTQRGQPQHF. The full variable domain, with the rest looked up from reference TRBV5-6 and TRBJ1-5, is DAGVTQSPTHLIKTRGQQVTLRCSPKSGHDTVSWYQQALGQGPQFIFQYYEEEERQRGNFPDRFSGHQFPNYSSELNVNALLLGDSALYLCASSLVTQRGQPQHFGDGTRLSIL.

The V gene is TRBV5-8, the J gene TRBJ2-3; 8 bases map to TRBD1. From germline, CDR1 is SGHTS and CDR2 YDEGEE. CDR3 length: 17 residues. The V gene end was trimmed by 2 bases and the J gene end by 5 bases; junction bases not matched to a gene: 13. The CDR3 region is CASSFSPSQGARDTQYF. The DNA of the CDR3 is TGTGCCAGCAGCTTTTCCCCATCGCAGGGGGCGAGAGATACGCAGTATTTT.

About this clone itself: This same CDR3 is encoded by further DNA sequences in the sample. The chain recombines TRBV28 with TRBJ1-6, with 8 bases identical to TRBD1. V lost 5 bases, J lost 7 bases, and 10 bases stayed unmatched. There are 16 residues in the CDR3. Germline CDR1 MDHEN, CDR2 SYDVKM. As DNA, the CDR3 is TGTGCCAGCAGTCTTCCCCGACAGGGGAGGAATTCACCCCTCCACTTT. This gives the protein CASSLPRQGRNSPLHF.

V usage is TRBV2 and J usage is TRBJ2-5, with TRBD2 matching over 14 bases. With 5 bases clipped from V and 5 bases from J, the junction kept 4 bases outside the gene matches. This CDR3 is 15 amino acids long. Germline assignment: CDR1 SNHLY and CDR2 FYNNEI. The CDR3 loop reads CASSPTSGRDETQYF. Here the CDR3 DNA reads TGTGCCAGCAGTCCGACTAGCGGGAGGGATGAGACCCAGTACTTC.

The chain uses TRBV6-5 and TRBJ1-2, with 9 bases aligning to TRBD1. This CDR3 region has 14 residues. Germline CDR1 reads MNHEY; CDR2 reads SVGAGI. The trim removed 7 bases at V and 5 bases at J, leaving 8 bases unmatched. In nucleotides, the CDR3 is TGTGCCAGCAACCCGGGACAGGGCTTATATGGCTACACCTTC. Residues: CASNPGQGLYGYTF.

This chain connects TRBV2 to TRBJ2-1; 11 positions match TRBD2. The CDR3 covers 16 residues. The germline gives CDR1 SNHLY, CDR2 FYNNEI. Trimming cost V 5 bases and J 2 bases; bases outside gene matches: 5. CDR3 sequence (DNA): TGTGCCAGCAGTTTTACTAGCGGGGGCGCCTACAATGAGCAGTTCTTC. It encodes CASSFTSGGAYNEQFF.

This clone was detected once. The J gene is TRBJ1-1, the V gene TRBV27; D unresolved. V shed 4 bases and J shed 0 bases, with 18 bases lying between them. The germline V gene has CDR1 MNHEY and CDR2 SMNVEV (reference sequence). The CDR3 is 17 residues long. CDR3 amino acids: CASSSFILIGVNTEAFF. DNA of the CDR3: TGTGCCAGCAGTTCCTTTATCTTGATCGGGGTGAACACTGAAGCTTTCTTT.

This clone was seen only a few times. The same CDR3 is also encoded by other DNA sequences in this sample. This rearrangement joins TRBV10-3 to TRBJ2-2; D ambiguous. Germline V gives CDR1 ENHRY, CDR2 SYGVKD. The CDR3 totals 12 residues. Trimming took 6 bases from V and 5 from J, leaving 7 bases between them. The chain's CDR3 is CAISTVTGELFF. DNA for the CDR3: TGTGCCATCAGCACAGTGACCGGGGAGCTGTTTTTT.

The chain uses TRBV15 and TRBJ1-1; the D gene is possibly TRBD1 (6 bases). Trimming removed 0 bases at V and 1 base at J, with 9 bases between. The CDR3 is made up of 15 amino acids. Germline lookup yields CDR1 LNHNV and CDR2 YYDKDF (reference sequence). This CDR3 is CATSRDRGANTEAFF. The CDR3 coding sequence is TGTGCCACCAGCAGAGACAGGGGCGCGAACACTGAAGCTTTCTTT.

The chain joins TRBV19 to TRBJ2-6, with 9 positions matching TRBD1. Losses at the gene ends were 5 bases for V and 5 bases for J; bases not matched to a gene: 7. The germline V gene has CDR1 LNHDA and CDR2 SQIVND (reference sequence). The length of the CDR3 is 16 residues. The CDR3 spells CASSPGTGTRANVLTF. In nucleotides, the CDR3 is TGTGCCAGTAGTCCCGGGACAGGGACAAGGGCCAACGTCCTGACTTTC.

The chain combines TRBV14 with TRBJ2-1; D might be TRBD1 (5 bases). The length of the CDR3 is 11 residues. In germline, CDR1 is SGHDN, CDR2 FVKESK. V lost 8 bases and J 5 bases, leaving 7 bases between the germline ends. CDR3 coding DNA: TGTGCCAGCCCCAGGGACAATGAGCAGTTCTTC. Amino acid sequence: CASPRDNEQFF.

This clone appeared a few times. V and J are TRBV19 and TRBJ1-2; the D is unclear. This CDR3 is 14 amino acids long. Deletions cut 0 bases from V and 4 bases from J, with 9 bases between. The germline CDR1 and CDR2 sequences are LNHDA and SQIVND (reference sequence). The CDR3 coding sequence is TGTGCCAGTAGTATAGACAGGCCCGTCTATGGCTACACCTTC. The encoded protein is CASSIDRPVYGYTF.